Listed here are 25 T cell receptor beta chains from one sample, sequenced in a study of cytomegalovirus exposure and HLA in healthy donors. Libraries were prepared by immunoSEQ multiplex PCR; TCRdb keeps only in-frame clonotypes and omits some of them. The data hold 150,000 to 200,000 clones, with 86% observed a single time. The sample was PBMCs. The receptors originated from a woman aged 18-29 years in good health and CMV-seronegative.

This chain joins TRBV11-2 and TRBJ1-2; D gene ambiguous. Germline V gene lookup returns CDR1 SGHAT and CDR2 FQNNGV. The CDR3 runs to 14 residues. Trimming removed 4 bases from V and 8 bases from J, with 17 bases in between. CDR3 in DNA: TGTGCCAGCAGCTCCACCGGGGAAGGATCGGGCTACACCTTC. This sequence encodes CASSSTGEGSGYTF. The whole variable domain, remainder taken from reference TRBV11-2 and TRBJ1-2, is EAGVAQSPRYKIIEKRQSVAFWCNPISGHATLYWYQQILGQGPKLLIQFQNNGVVDDSQLPKDRFSAERLKGVDSTLKIQPAKLEDSAVYLCASSSTGEGSGYTFGSGTRLTVV.

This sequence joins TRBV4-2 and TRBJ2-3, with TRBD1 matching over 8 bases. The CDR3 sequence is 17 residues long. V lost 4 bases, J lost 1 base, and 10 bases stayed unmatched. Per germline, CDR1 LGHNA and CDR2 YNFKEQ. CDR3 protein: CASSRSDGQGGTDTQYF. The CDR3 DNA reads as TGTGCCAGCAGCCGATCCGACGGACAGGGAGGCACAGATACGCAGTATTTT.

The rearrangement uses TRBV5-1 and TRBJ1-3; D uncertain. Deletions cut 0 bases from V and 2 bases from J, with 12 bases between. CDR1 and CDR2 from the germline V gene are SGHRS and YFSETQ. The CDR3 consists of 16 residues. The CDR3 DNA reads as TGCGCCAGCAGCTTGGTGGACGGAGGAGCTGGAAACACCATATATTTT. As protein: CASSLVDGGAGNTIYF.

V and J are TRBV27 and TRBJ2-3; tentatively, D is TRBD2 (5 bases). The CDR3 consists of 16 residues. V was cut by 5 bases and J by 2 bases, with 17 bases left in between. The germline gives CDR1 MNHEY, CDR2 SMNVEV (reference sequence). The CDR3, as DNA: TGTGCCAGCAGTGGGAGAGACCTATTACCCACAGATACGCAGTATTTT. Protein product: CASSGRDLLPTDTQYF.

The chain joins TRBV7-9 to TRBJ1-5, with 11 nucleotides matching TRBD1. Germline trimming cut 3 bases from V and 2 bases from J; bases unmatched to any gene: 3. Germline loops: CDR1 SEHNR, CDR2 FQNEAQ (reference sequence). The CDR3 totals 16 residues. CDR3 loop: CASSLDRGQGNQPQHF. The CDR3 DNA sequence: TGTGCCAGCAGCTTGGACAGGGGGCAGGGCAATCAGCCCCAGCATTTT.

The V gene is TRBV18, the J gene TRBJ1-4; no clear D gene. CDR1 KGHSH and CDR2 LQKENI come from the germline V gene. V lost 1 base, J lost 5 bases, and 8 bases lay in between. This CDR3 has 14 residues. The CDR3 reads CASSPLQKNEKLFF. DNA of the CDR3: TGTGCCAGCTCACCACTCCAGAAAAATGAAAAACTGTTTTTT.

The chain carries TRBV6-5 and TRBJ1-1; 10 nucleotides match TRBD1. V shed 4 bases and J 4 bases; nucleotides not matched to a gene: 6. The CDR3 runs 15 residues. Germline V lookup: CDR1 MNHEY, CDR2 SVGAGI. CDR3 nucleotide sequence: TGTGCCAGCAGTTCCTGGACAGGGGGTTTCACTGAAGCTTTCTTT. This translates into CASSSWTGGFTEAFF.

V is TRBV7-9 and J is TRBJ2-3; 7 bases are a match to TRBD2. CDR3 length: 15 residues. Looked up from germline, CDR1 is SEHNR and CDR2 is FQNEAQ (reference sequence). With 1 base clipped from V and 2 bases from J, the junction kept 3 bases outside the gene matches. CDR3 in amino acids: CASSLGLAPTDTQYF. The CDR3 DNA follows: TGTGCCAGCAGCTTAGGACTAGCTCCCACAGATACGCAGTATTTT.

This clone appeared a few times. The CDR3 sequence: CASTRVTNYGYTF. CDR3 DNA sequence: TGTGCCAGCACGCGAGTAACTAACTATGGCTACACCTTC. The rearrangement uses TRBV2 and TRBJ1-2; D ambiguous. Germline CDR1 SNHLY, CDR2 FYNNEI. This CDR3 has 13 residues. Trimming stripped 7 bases from V and 0 bases from J, with 9 bases between.

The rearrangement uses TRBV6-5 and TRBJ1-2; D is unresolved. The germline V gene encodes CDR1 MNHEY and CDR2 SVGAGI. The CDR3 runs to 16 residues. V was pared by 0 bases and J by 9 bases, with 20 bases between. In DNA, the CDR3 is TGTGCCAGCAGTTACTCGAGTATAGAGGGTTCGTATCGCTACACCTTC. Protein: CASSYSSIEGSYRYTF.

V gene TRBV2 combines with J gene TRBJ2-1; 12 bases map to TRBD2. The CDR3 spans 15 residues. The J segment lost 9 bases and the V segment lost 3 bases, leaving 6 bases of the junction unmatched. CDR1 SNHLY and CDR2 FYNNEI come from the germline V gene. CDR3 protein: CASSERLAGVGEQFF. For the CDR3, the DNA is TGTGCCAGCAGTGAGAGACTAGCGGGAGTGGGTGAGCAGTTCTTC.

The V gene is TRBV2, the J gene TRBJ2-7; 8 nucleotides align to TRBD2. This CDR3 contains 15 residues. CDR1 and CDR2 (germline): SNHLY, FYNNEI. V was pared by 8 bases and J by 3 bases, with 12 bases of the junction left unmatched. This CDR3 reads CASFNPRGLDYEQYF. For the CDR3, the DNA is TGTGCCAGCTTCAATCCCCGGGGACTAGACTACGAGCAGTACTTC.

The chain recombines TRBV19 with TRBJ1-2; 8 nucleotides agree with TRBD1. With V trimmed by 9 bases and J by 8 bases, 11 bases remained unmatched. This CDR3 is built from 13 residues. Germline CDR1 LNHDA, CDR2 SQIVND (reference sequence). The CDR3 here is CASSGQGQGGYTF. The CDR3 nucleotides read TGTGCCAGCTCCGGACAGGGTCAGGGGGGCTACACCTTC.

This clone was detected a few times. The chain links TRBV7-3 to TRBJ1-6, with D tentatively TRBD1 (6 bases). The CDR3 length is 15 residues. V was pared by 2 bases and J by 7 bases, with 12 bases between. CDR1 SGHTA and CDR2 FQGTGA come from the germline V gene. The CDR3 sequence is CASSLLGQSNSPLHF. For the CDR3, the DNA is TGTGCCAGCAGCTTACTTGGACAGTCAAATTCACCCCTCCACTTT.

The chain's CDR3 is CSVPGTGNTEAFF. CDR3 in DNA: TGCAGCGTCCCCGGGACAGGGAACACTGAAGCTTTCTTT. The rearrangement uses TRBV29-1 and TRBJ1-1; the match to TRBD1 covers 8 bases. Germline CDR1 is SQVTM and CDR2 is ANQGSEA. The CDR3 spans 13 residues. Germline trimming cut 6 bases from V and 1 base from J; bases unmatched to any gene: 4.

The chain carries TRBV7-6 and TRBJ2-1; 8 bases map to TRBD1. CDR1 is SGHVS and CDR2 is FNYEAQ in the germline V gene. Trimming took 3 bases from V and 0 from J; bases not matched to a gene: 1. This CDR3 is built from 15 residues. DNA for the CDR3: TGTGCCAGCAGCTTCGACAGGGGCTCCTACAATGAGCAGTTCTTC. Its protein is CASSFDRGSYNEQFF.

CDR3 amino acids: CASSESGGDEQFF. In nucleotides, the CDR3 is TGCGCCAGCAGTGAGTCAGGGGGCGATGAGCAGTTCTTC. This chain joins TRBV10-1 and TRBJ2-1; TRBD1 matches 7 bases. With V trimmed by 0 bases and J by 8 bases, 1 base remained unmatched. The germline gives CDR1 WNHNN, CDR2 SYGVQD (reference sequence). CDR3 length: 13 amino acids.

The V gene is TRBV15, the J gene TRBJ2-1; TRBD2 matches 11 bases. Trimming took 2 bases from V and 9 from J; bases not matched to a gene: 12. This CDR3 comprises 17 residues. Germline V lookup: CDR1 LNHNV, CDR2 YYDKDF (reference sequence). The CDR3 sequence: CATSRSNSGRASSEQFF. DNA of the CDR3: TGTGCCACCAGCAGATCCAATAGCGGGAGGGCCTCGTCTGAGCAGTTCTTC.

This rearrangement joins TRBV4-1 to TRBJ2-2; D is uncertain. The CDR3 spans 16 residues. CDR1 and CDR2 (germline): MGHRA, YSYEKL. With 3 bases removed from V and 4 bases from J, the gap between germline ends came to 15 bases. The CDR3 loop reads CASSHLEDTLTGELFF. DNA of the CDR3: TGCGCCAGCAGCCACCTGGAAGACACCCTCACCGGGGAGCTGTTTTTT.

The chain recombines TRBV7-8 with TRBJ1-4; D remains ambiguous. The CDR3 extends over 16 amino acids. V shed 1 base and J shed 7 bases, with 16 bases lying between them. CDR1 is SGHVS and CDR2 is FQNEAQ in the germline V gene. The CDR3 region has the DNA TGTGCCAGCAGCTTAGTGAGGGCCCGTGCTAGTGAAAAACTGTTTTTT. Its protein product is CASSLVRARASEKLFF. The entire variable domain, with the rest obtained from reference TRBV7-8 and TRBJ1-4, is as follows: GAGVSQSPRYKVAKRGQDVALRCDPISGHVSLFWYQQALGQGPEFLTYFQNEAQLDKSGLPSDRFFAERPEGSVSTLKIQRTQQEDSAVYLCASSLVRARASEKLFFGSGTQLSVL.

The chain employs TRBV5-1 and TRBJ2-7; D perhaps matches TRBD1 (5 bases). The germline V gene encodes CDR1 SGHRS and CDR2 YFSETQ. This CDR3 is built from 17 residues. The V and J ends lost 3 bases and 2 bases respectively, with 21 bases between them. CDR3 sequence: CASSSGLTPPFTYEQYF. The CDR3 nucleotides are TGCGCCAGCAGCTCAGGGTTGACGCCGCCTTTTACCTACGAGCAGTACTTC.

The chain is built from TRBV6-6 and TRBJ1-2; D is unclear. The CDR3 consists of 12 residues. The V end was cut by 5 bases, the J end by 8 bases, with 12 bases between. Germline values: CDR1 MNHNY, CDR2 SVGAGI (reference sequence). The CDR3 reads CASSTPSGGYTF. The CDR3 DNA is TGTGCCAGCAGTACCCCCTCGGGAGGCTACACCTTC.

The DNA of the CDR3 is TGCGCCAGCAGCTTGGGAGGGGGAACCTACGAGCAGTACTTC. Its translation is CASSLGGGTYEQYF. V usage is TRBV5-1 and J usage is TRBJ2-7; D might be TRBD1 (6 bases). Germline V gene data show CDR1 as SGHRS and CDR2 as YFSETQ. V lost 0 bases to trimming and J lost 2 bases, with 9 bases between them. The CDR3 runs to 14 residues.

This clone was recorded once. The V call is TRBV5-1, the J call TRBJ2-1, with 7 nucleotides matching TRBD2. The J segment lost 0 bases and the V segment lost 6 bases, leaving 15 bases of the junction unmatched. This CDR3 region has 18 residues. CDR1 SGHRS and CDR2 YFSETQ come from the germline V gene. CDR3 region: CASNYPVGGNNSYNEQFF. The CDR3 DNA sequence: TGCGCCAGCAACTACCCCGTGGGGGGGAATAACTCCTACAATGAGCAGTTCTTC.

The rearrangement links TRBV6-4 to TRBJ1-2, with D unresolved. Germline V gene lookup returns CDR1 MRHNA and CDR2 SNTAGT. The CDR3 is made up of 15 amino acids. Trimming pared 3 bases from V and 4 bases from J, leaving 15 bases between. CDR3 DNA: TGTGCCAGCAGTGAATCGAGGGAACTTGCCTATGGCTACACCTTC. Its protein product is CASSESRELAYGYTF.